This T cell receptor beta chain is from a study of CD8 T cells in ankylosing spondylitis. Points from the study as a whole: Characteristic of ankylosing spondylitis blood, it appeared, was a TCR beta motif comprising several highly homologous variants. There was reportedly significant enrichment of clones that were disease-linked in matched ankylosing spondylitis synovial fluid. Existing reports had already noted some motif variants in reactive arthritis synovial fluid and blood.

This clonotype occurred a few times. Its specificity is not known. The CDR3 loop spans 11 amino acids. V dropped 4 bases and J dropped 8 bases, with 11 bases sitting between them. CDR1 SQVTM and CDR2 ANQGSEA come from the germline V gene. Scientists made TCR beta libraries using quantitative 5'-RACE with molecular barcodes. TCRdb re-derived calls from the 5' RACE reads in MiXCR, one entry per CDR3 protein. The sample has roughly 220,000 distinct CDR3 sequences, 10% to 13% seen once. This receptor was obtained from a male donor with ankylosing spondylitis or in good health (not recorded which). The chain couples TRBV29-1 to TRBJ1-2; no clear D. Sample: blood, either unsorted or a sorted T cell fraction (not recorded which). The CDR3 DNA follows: TGCAGCGTTGCGACCATCGGGGGCTACACCTTC. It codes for CSVATIGGYTF. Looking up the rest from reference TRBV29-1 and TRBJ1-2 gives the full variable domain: SAVISQKPSRDICQRGTSLTIQCQVDSQVTMMFWYRQQPGQSLTLIATANQGSEATYESGFVIDKFPISRPNLTFSTLTVSNMSPEDSSIYLCSVATIGGYTFGSGTRLTVV.